The 3 T cell receptor beta chains in this list originate from one sample, sequenced in a study of shared clonotypes between healthy human individuals. The repertoire was sequenced with immunoSEQ multiplex PCR; TCRdb's copy has only in-frame clones and lacks some. The table has about 2.3 million clones, roughly 92% seen once. Sequencing input: naive CD4+ T cells from PBMCs. The subset is: CD45RA+ positively selected. The receptor set was obtained from a man aged 18 to 30 in good health. Some clones in this sample may be carry-over from other donors' samples.

The V call is TRBV7-2, the J call TRBJ2-1, with 10 bases identical to TRBD2. V lost 0 bases and J lost 6; bases outside the gene matches: 2. Looked up from germline, CDR1 is SGHTA and CDR2 is FQGNSA. The CDR3 spans 15 residues. The CDR3 protein is CASSLAASGSNEQFF. In nucleotides, the CDR3 is TGTGCCAGCAGCTTAGCGGCTAGCGGGAGCAATGAGCAGTTCTTC.

This chain connects TRBV6-4 to TRBJ2-2; the match to TRBD2 covers 9 bases. J was trimmed by 4 bases and V by 4 bases; bases with no gene match: 4. The CDR3 runs to 15 residues. Germline V gene lookup returns CDR1 MRHNA and CDR2 SNTAGT. CDR3 nucleotide sequence: TGTGCCAGCAGTGGGCGGGAGGGCCCCACCGGGGAGCTGTTTTTT. Its protein is CASSGREGPTGELFF.

The chain uses TRBV29-1 and TRBJ2-1; TRBD2 matches at 7 bases. The CDR3 is 12 residues long. The trim removed 1 base at V and 14 bases at J, leaving 8 bases unmatched. Germline V CDR1 and CDR2: SQVTM, ANQGSEA. The chain's CDR3 is CSVEAPSGGKFF. The CDR3 DNA reads as TGCAGCGTTGAAGCCCCATCGGGGGGAAAGTTCTTC.